This T cell receptor (beta chain) came from a study of identical twins. TCRdb reanalysed the 5' RACE reads using MiXCR and keeps one entry per CDR3 protein. This repertoire shows roughly 720,000 distinct CDR3 sequences, 18% found once; its top ten account for 10% to 15%. Germline CDR1 DFQATT, CDR2 SNEGSKA (reference sequence). The CDR3 has 14 residues. V shed 3 bases and J 5 bases; nucleotides not matched to a gene: 3. Ten or more counts support this clonotype. The same data also contributed to another study, on T cells expressing NK-cell markers. From that study: Several donors likewise had their CD3+CD56-NKG2C+ fraction led by these clonotypes.

The sequenced sample was PBMCs. The chain links TRBV20-1 to TRBJ2-1, with TRBD2 matching 11 bases. The origin of this receptor is a young woman in good health. The CDR3 loop reads CSARLAGGNNEQFF. CDR3 bases: TGCAGTGCTAGGCTAGCGGGGGGAAACAATGAGCAGTTCTTC.